This T cell receptor (beta chain) comes out of a study of blood T cell repertoires in COVID-19. TCRdb's table, derived via immunoSEQ multiplex PCR, lists solely in-frame clones and lacks some. This table has hundreds of thousands of clones, 70% to 85% appearing once. Individuals aged roughly 18 to 95 years were recruited from some 26 US areas. Recovered participants had two consecutive negative NP/OP PCR tests, healthcare professional clearance, or symptom resolution. This sequence was found in a woman in her fifties or sixties who had recovered from COVID-19. The sample consisted of PBMCs or T cells enriched from blood (not recorded which).

CDR3 sequence: CASSWDSAYGYTF. The DNA of the CDR3 is TGTGCCAGCAGCTGGGACAGCGCTTATGGCTACACCTTC. The chain is built from TRBV7-8 and TRBJ1-2, with TRBD1 identical over 7 bases. The V gene end was trimmed by 4 bases and the J gene end by 5 bases; junction bases not matched to a gene: 4. The CDR3 consists of 13 residues. Germline V lookup: CDR1 SGHVS, CDR2 FQNEAQ.